This section outlines one T cell receptor (beta chain) sequence together with its context. Antigen unknown. These data come from a study of cytomegalovirus exposure and HLA in healthy donors. On the study more broadly: There were around 100 million unique TCR beta sequences, drawn from about 179 million T cells, in an earlier analysis. Study conclusions and caveats: Per a prior analysis, the majority of TCR beta V segments were productive roughly 87% or roughly 30% of the time. The study carried out a later analysis of TCR beta sequences. It associated 15,000 to 20,000 of them with specific HLA alleles at a false discovery rate of 0.05. An analysis was carried out later, and it reportedly showed fewer N-insertions in an Asian-associated ancestry cluster than the roughly 670-donor mean.

60 Vbeta and 13 Jbeta primers were used in PCR. The protocol was immunoSEQ multiplex PCR, while the TCRdb copy is restricted to in-frame clones and leaves out a portion. This table holds 150,000 or so clones, approximately 79% found once. Germline V gene sequence: CDR1 MNHNY, CDR2 SVGAGI (reference sequence). V was pared by 6 bases and J by 9 bases, with 12 bases of the junction left unmatched. The CDR3 covers 15 residues. V gene TRBV6-6 combines with J gene TRBJ2-7; 12 bases align to TRBD2. The TCR was taken from a man aged 35-49 years in good health and CMV-seropositive. The sequenced sample consisted of PBMCs. CDR3 loop: CASRRLAGAPRGQYF. The DNA for the CDR3 is TGTGCCAGCAGGAGACTAGCGGGGGCCCCCCGCGGGCAGTACTTC.